This is a list of T cell receptor beta chains from one sample in a study of shared clonotypes between healthy human individuals. TCRdb's copy holds only in-frame clones and misses some; the assay was immunoSEQ multiplex PCR. Here the sample spans about 2.2 million clones, more than 85% being singletons. Sequences were obtained from naive CD8+ T cells from PBMCs. The source is a man younger than 30 in good health. Some clones in this sample may be carry-over from other donors' samples. The CDR3 runs from the conserved cysteine through the conserved F or W. Fields, in order: D gene, clone size, J gene, V gene, CDR3 protein, CDR3 DNA. D genes are given only for firm matches. Only some rows state a clone size, as once, few, many or a class for expanded clones.

- | - | TRBJ2-7 | TRBV19 | CASSIGRGAYEQYF | TGTGCCAGTAGTATCGGCCGGGGAGCCTACGAGCAGTACTTC
- | - | TRBJ1-5 | TRBV27 | CASRPLDLWGNQPQHF | TGTGCCAGCAGGCCTCTGGACTTATGGGGCAATCAGCCCCAGCATTTT
- | - | TRBJ2-2 | TRBV28 | CASRGNTGELFF | TGTGCCAGCAGGGGGAACACCGGGGAGCTGTTTTTT
TRBD2 | - | TRBJ2-1 | TRBV13 | CASSERGLAGYNEQFF | TGTGCCAGCAGCGAACGAGGACTAGCGGGCTACAATGAGCAGTTCTTC
- | - | TRBJ2-6 | TRBV27 | CASSQWSGGAYSGANVLTF | TGTGCCAGCAGTCAGTGGTCGGGGGGCGCTTACTCTGGGGCCAACGTCCTGACTTTC
- | - | TRBJ1-2 | TRBV7-9 | CASSLGSWGRDGYTF | TGTGCCAGCAGCTTGGGTTCGTGGGGCAGGGACGGCTACACCTTC
- | once | TRBJ2-7 | TRBV7-9 | CASSLAGGEQYF | TGTGCCAGCAGCTTAGCCGGGGGAGAGCAGTACTTC
- | - | TRBJ2-5 | TRBV19 | CASSGAGETQYF | TGTGCCAGTAGTGGGGCGGGGGAGACCCAGTACTTC
- | - | TRBJ2-3 | TRBV27 | CASSLRGPTPGPDTQYF | TGTGCCAGCAGTTTACGCGGCCCAACCCCCGGCCCAGATACGCAGTATTTT
- | - | TRBJ2-3 | TRBV27 | CASSLSPPGTPSTDTQYF | TGTGCCAGCAGTTTATCACCACCGGGGACACCTTCCACAGATACGCAGTATTTT